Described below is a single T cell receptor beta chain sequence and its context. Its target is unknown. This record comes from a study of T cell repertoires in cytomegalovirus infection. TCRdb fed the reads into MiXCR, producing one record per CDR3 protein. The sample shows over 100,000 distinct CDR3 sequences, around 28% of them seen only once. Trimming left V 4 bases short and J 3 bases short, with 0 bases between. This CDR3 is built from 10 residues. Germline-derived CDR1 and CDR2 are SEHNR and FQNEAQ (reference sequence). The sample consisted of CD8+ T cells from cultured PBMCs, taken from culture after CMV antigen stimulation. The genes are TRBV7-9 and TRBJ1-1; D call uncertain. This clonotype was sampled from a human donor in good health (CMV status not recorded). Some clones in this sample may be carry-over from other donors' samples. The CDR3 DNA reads TGTGCCAGCAGCTACACTGAAGCTTTCTTT. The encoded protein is CASSYTEAFF.